The 22 T cell receptor beta chains given below trace back to one sample, sequenced in a study of blood T cell repertoires in COVID-19. Clones were read by immunoSEQ multiplex PCR, and TCRdb kept only the in-frame ones, dropping some. The sample holds nearly 350,000 clones, 83% seen once. The specimen sequenced was peripheral blood. These TCRs come from a man aged 25 to 45 with active or convalescent COVID-19.

The rearrangement uses TRBV15 and TRBJ1-1, with D uncertain. Germline-derived CDR1 and CDR2 are LNHNV and YYDKDF (reference sequence). Trimming stripped 3 bases from V and 6 bases from J, with 11 bases between. The CDR3 runs to 13 residues. The CDR3 DNA reads as TGTGCCACCAGCAGGGAGGTCAACGCTGAAGCTTTCTTT. Translation: CATSREVNAEAFF.

The chain carries TRBV28 and TRBJ1-2; D gene ambiguous. The CDR3 runs 11 residues. CDR1 is MDHEN and CDR2 is SYDVKM in the germline V gene. V lost 3 bases and J 7 bases, leaving 6 bases between the germline ends. Here the CDR3 DNA reads TGTGCCAGCAGTTTTACACGTGGCTACACCTTC. It specifies CASSFTRGYTF.

This chain joins TRBV30 and TRBJ1-1; D might be TRBD1 (6 bases). Trimming removed 2 bases from V and 10 bases from J, with 11 bases in between. Germline loops: CDR1 GTSNPN, CDR2 SVGIG (reference sequence). The CDR3 has 11 amino acids. The CDR3 spells CAWSPGQLAFF. The CDR3 DNA is TGTGCCTGGAGTCCTGGACAGTTAGCTTTCTTT.

V usage is TRBV24-1 and J usage is TRBJ1-2; TRBD1 agrees at 7 bases. There are 14 residues in the CDR3. J lost 2 bases, V lost 4 bases, and 3 bases had no gene match. CDR1 and CDR2 (germline): KGHDR, SFDVKD. The CDR3 DNA is TGTGCCACCAGTGAGACAGGGAGGAACTATGGCTACACCTTC. It translates to CATSETGRNYGYTF.

The CDR3 loop is CASGGQGENEKLFF. The CDR3 DNA sequence: TGCGCCAGCGGAGGACAGGGGGAAAATGAAAAACTGTTTTTT. This chain joins TRBV5-1 and TRBJ1-4; 10 bases line up with TRBD1. V gave up 7 bases and J gave up 5 bases; unmatched junction bases: 5. CDR1 is SGHRS and CDR2 is YFSETQ in the germline V gene. This CDR3 region has 14 residues.

This clone occurred once. The J gene is TRBJ1-1, the V gene TRBV10-3; the match to TRBD1 covers 8 bases. Germline V gene data show CDR1 as ENHRY and CDR2 as SYGVKD. The CDR3 is 15 amino acids. The junction had 4 bases not matched to a gene; V was cut back by 3 bases and J by 1 base. The CDR3 reads CAISDPGQENTEAFF. CDR3 sequence (DNA): TGTGCCATCAGTGATCCGGGACAGGAGAACACTGAAGCTTTCTTT.

The chain employs TRBV4-1 and TRBJ2-1; tentative D call: TRBD2 (6 bases). The V gene's germline CDR1 is MGHRA and CDR2 YSYEKL. The CDR3 consists of 14 residues. The V and J ends lost 3 bases and 3 bases respectively, with 9 bases between them. CDR3 nucleotide sequence: TGCGCCAGCAGCCAGGGACTTTTCTACAATGAGCAGTTCTTC. This encodes CASSQGLFYNEQFF.

V gene TRBV6-6 combines with J gene TRBJ2-5; the D gene is possibly TRBD1 (5 bases). V was shortened by 1 base and J by 1 base, with 10 bases between the two germline ends. This CDR3 is built from 15 residues. Germline V gene sequence: CDR1 MNHNY, CDR2 SVGAGI (reference sequence). CDR3 sequence reads: CASSYWGRVQETQYF. The CDR3 nucleotides are TGTGCCAGCAGTTACTGGGGCAGGGTCCAAGAGACCCAGTACTTC.

The V and J genes are TRBV20-1 and TRBJ2-7, with a possible D match to TRBD2 (6 bases). The CDR3 runs 14 residues. The germline gives CDR1 DFQATT, CDR2 SNEGSKA (reference sequence). Trimming stripped 3 bases from V and 3 bases from J, with 15 bases between. In DNA form, the CDR3 reads TGCAGTGCTAGTCTGGCGGGACTCGTCTACGAGCAGTACTTC. It yields the protein CSASLAGLVYEQYF.

This chain links TRBV9 with TRBJ1-1; tentatively, D is TRBD1 (5 bases). The CDR3 loop spans 14 amino acids. V was shortened by 4 bases and J by 3 bases, with 13 bases between the two germline ends. Germline values: CDR1 SGDLS, CDR2 YYNGEE. DNA for the CDR3: TGTGCCAGCAGCCCCATGGGGCAGTACACTGAAGCTTTCTTT. Translating gives CASSPMGQYTEAFF.

The chain uses TRBV5-8 and TRBJ1-1; no clear D gene. CDR3 length: 12 amino acids. The V and J ends lost 1 base and 3 bases respectively, with 4 bases between them. Germline V lookup: CDR1 SGHTS, CDR2 YDEGEE. CDR3 protein: CASSLRDTEAFF. The CDR3 DNA sequence: TGTGCCAGCAGCTTGCGGGACACTGAAGCTTTCTTT.

The chain joins TRBV10-1 to TRBJ2-5; the D gene is possibly TRBD1 (5 bases). Germline assignment: CDR1 WNHNN and CDR2 SYGVQD (reference sequence). The CDR3 is 13 amino acids. V was shortened by 4 bases and J by 5 bases, with 11 bases between the two germline ends. CDR3 DNA: TGCGCCAGCAGTGGTTGGGGCGACGAGACCCAGTACTTC. This translates into CASSGWGDETQYF.

Here the CDR3 reads CASSLEGGGHYGYTF. The CDR3 DNA follows: TGTGCCAGCAGTCTCGAGGGCGGGGGCCACTATGGCTACACCTTC. The gene calls are TRBV2 and TRBJ1-2, with TRBD1 as a possible D gene (6 bases). Germline CDR1 SNHLY, CDR2 FYNNEI. Trimming left V 5 bases short and J 3 bases short, with 16 bases between. The CDR3 runs to 15 residues.

This chain joins TRBV5-6 and TRBJ2-6; D not certain. Germline values: CDR1 SGHDT, CDR2 YYEEEE. The germline V and J ends were trimmed by 0 bases and 0 bases, with 4 bases remaining between them. The CDR3 has 15 amino acids. This CDR3 reads CASSLGYSGANVLTF. The CDR3 DNA follows: TGTGCCAGCAGCTTGGGCTACTCTGGGGCCAACGTCCTGACTTTC.

Only one count was recorded for this clone. This sequence joins TRBV11-3 and TRBJ1-1, with D unclear. Germline-derived CDR1 and CDR2 are SGHNT and YENEEA. The CDR3 is 17 amino acids. V lost 9 bases and J lost 0, with 23 bases in between. CDR3 residues: CASTSPLPGTMNTEAFF. CDR3 coding DNA: TGTGCCAGTACCTCTCCCTTGCCGGGTACCATGAACACTGAAGCTTTCTTT. Variable domain in full (rest from reference TRBV11-3 and TRBJ1-1): EAGVVQSPRYKIIEKKQPVAFWCNPISGHNTLYWYLQNLGQGPELLIRYENEEAVDDSQLPKDRFSAERLKGVDSTLKIQPAELGDSAVYLCASTSPLPGTMNTEAFFGQGTRLTVV.

This rearrangement joins TRBV11-2 to TRBJ1-6; D uncertain. Deletions cut 0 bases from V and 6 bases from J, with 12 bases between. CDR1 and CDR2 from the germline V gene are SGHAT and FQNNGV. This CDR3 has 16 amino acids. The CDR3 DNA sequence: TGTGCCAGCAGCTTAGATCTACGGCCTAGTAATTCACCCCTCCACTTT. Protein sequence: CASSLDLRPSNSPLHF.

This clone was picked up one time. This chain joins TRBV5-6 and TRBJ2-3; 10 nucleotides agree with TRBD2. Trimming at V came to 0 bases and at J to 3 bases, leaving 1 base not matched to a gene. CDR3 length equals 15 residues. From germline, CDR1 is SGHDT and CDR2 YYEEEE. The CDR3: CASSLGTSGTDTQYF. The CDR3 nucleotides are TGTGCCAGCAGCTTGGGGACTAGCGGAACAGATACGCAGTATTTT.

On this clone: The same CDR3 arises from other DNA sequences in this sample as well. The chain employs TRBV5-1 and TRBJ2-1; 14 nucleotides agree with TRBD2. With 0 bases clipped from V and 4 bases from J, the junction kept 3 bases outside the gene matches. The germline V gene has CDR1 SGHRS and CDR2 YFSETQ. The CDR3 has 17 residues. This CDR3 is CASSLGLAGGGYNEQFF. CDR3 bases: TGCGCCAGCAGCTTGGGACTAGCGGGGGGGGGATACAATGAGCAGTTCTTC.

There are a few counts of this clone. CDR3 DNA sequence: TGTGCCAGCAGCGGGACAGGGTCTGCGACCCAGTACTTC. Translated: CASSGTGSATQYF. The chain is built from TRBV6-5 and TRBJ2-5, with 9 positions matching TRBD1. CDR1 MNHEY and CDR2 SVGAGI come from the germline V gene. This CDR3 comprises 13 residues. V trimming: 6 bases; J trimming: 7 bases; junction bases outside the gene matches: 6.

This rearrangement joins TRBV28 to TRBJ2-5, with 12 bases aligning to TRBD2. The CDR3 has 16 residues. V was pared by 6 bases and J by 4 bases, with 9 bases of the junction left unmatched. Germline-derived CDR1 and CDR2 are MDHEN and SYDVKM. In DNA form, the CDR3 reads TGTGCCAGCAGCCCCCGCTCTAGCGGGAGGGGAGAGACCCAGTACTTC. Protein product: CASSPRSSGRGETQYF.

This clone was seen once. This chain uses TRBV4-2 with TRBJ1-2; a weak D match, TRBD1 (6 bases). The germline V gene encodes CDR1 LGHNA and CDR2 YNFKEQ. The CDR3 is 11 amino acids. V was shortened by 6 bases and J by 9 bases, with 11 bases between the two germline ends. The chain's CDR3 is CASSHGQSYTF. CDR3 nucleotides: TGTGCCAGCAGTCACGGACAGAGCTACACCTTC.

The chain combines TRBV7-8 with TRBJ2-1; the match to TRBD2 covers 14 bases. V was pared by 5 bases and J by 14 bases, with 5 bases of the junction left unmatched. The CDR3 is 13 amino acids. Germline assignment: CDR1 SGHVS and CDR2 FQNEAQ. CDR3 sequence: CASSPLGLAGEFF. The DNA of the CDR3 is TGTGCCAGCAGCCCACTGGGACTAGCGGGGGAGTTCTTC. Combining the CDR3 with reference TRBV7-8 and TRBJ2-1 gives the whole variable domain GAGVSQSPRYKVAKRGQDVALRCDPISGHVSLFWYQQALGQGPEFLTYFQNEAQLDKSGLPSDRFFAERPEGSVSTLKIQRTQQEDSAVYLCASSPLGLAGEFFGPGTRLTVL.